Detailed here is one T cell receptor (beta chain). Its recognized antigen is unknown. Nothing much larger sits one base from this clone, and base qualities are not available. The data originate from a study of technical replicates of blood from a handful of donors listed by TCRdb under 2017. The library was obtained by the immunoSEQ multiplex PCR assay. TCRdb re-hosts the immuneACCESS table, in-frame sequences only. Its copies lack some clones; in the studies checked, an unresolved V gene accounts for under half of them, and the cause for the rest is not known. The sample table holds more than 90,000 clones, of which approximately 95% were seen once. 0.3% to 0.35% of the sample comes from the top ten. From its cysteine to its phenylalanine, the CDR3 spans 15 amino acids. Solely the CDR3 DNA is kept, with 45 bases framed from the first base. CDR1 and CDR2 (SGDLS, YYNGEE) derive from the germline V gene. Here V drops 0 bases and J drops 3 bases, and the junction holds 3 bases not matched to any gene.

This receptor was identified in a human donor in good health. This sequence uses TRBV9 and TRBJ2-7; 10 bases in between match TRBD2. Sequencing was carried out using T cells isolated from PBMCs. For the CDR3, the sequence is CASSVGAGGYYEQYF. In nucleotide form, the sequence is TGTGCCAGCAGCGTAGGAGCGGGAGGGTACTACGAGCAGTACTTC.